This entry describes one TCR beta chain. These data are taken from a study of shared clonotypes between healthy human individuals. About the research overall: In total, the donors were two women and a few men aged 18 to 49.

Here immunoSEQ multiplex PCR was the method, and the copy in TCRdb shows in-frame clones only, minus some. The data hold about half a million clones, with 81% observed a single time. The CDR3 sequence is 15 residues long. V lost 2 bases and J 5 bases, leaving 14 bases between the germline ends. CDR1 MGHRA and CDR2 YSYEKL come from the germline V gene. This clonotype was obtained from a woman aged 35 to 49 in good health. Some clones in this sample may be carry-over from other donors' samples. Material for sequencing was PBMCs. This chain joins TRBV4-1 and TRBJ2-3; tentatively, D is TRBD1 or TRBD2 (5 bases each). CDR3 sequence reads: CASSQSGTWGDTQYF. The CDR3 nucleotides are TGCGCCAGCAGCCAATCCGGGACCTGGGGAGATACGCAGTATTTT.